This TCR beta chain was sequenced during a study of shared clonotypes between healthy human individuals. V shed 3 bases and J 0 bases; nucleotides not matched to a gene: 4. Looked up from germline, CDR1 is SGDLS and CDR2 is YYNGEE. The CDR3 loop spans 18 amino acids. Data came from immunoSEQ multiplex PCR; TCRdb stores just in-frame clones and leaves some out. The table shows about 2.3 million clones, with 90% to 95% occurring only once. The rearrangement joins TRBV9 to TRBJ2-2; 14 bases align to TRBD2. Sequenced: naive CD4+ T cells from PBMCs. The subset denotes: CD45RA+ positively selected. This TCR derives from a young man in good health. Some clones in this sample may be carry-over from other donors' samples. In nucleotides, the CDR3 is TGTGCCAGCAGCGCGGGACTAGCGGGAGCGTCGAACACCGGGGAGCTGTTTTTT. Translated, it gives CASSAGLAGASNTGELFF.